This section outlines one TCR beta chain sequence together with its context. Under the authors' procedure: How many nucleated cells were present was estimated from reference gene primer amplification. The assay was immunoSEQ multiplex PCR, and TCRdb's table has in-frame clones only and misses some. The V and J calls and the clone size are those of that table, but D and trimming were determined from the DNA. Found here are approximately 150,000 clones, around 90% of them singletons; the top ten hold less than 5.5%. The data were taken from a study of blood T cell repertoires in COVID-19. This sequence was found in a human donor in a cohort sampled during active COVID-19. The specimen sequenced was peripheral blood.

The CDR3 protein is CASRGTSRFGEAFF. The CDR3 coding sequence is TGTGCCAGCAGAGGGACTTCGAGGTTCGGTGAAGCTTTCTTT. The rearrangement uses TRBV6-5 and TRBJ1-1, with D possibly TRBD1 on 5 matching bases. This CDR3 spans 14 amino acids. Germline V lookup: CDR1 MNHEY, CDR2 SVGAGI. The V end was cut by 6 bases, the J end by 7 bases, with 18 bases between.